These 19 T cell receptor beta chains share one sample of origin, sequenced in a study of blood T cell repertoires in COVID-19. The protocol was immunoSEQ multiplex PCR, while the TCRdb copy is restricted to in-frame clones and leaves out a portion. Of under 300,000 clones in the sample, about four fifths were seen once. Sequenced material: peripheral blood. These receptors were obtained from a woman younger than 30 with acute or convalescent COVID-19.

This chain joins TRBV20-1 and TRBJ1-5; no reliable D call. The CDR3 consists of 13 residues. V was trimmed by 3 bases and J by 5 bases, leaving 11 bases between them. The V gene's germline CDR1 is DFQATT and CDR2 SNEGSKA (reference sequence). The CDR3 loop reads CSASIARYQPQHF. For the CDR3, the DNA is TGCAGTGCTAGTATTGCCAGATATCAGCCCCAGCATTTT.

The rearrangement uses TRBV28 and TRBJ2-7, with D perhaps TRBD2 (5 bases). CDR1 and CDR2 (germline): MDHEN, SYDVKM. The CDR3 loop spans 16 amino acids. The V end was cut by 5 bases, the J end by 2 bases, with 19 bases between. In DNA form, the CDR3 reads TGTGCCAGCAGTCTCAAGCGGCCCGTAGATCCCTACGAGCAGTACTTC. Amino acids: CASSLKRPVDPYEQYF. The entire variable domain, with the rest obtained from reference TRBV28 and TRBJ2-7, is as follows: DVKVTQSSRYLVKRTGEKVFLECVQDMDHENMFWYRQDPGLGLRLIYFSYDVKMKEKGDIPEGYSVSREKKERFSLILESASTNQTSMYLCASSLKRPVDPYEQYFGPGTRLTVT.

The genes are TRBV7-9 and TRBJ1-2; TRBD1 matches at 9 bases. Looked up from germline, CDR1 is SEHNR and CDR2 is FQNEAQ (reference sequence). V was pared by 1 base and J by 1 base, with 1 base of the junction left unmatched. The CDR3 runs 15 residues. This CDR3 is CASSLVGQGNYGYTF. The CDR3 nucleotides read TGTGCCAGCAGCTTAGTGGGACAGGGTAACTATGGCTACACCTTC. Full variable domain (rest looked up from reference TRBV7-9 and TRBJ1-2): DTGVSQNPRHKITKRGQNVTFRCDPISEHNRLYWYRQTLGQGPEFLTYFQNEAQLEKSRLLSDRFSAERPKGSFSTLEIQRTEQGDSAMYLCASSLVGQGNYGYTFGSGTRLTVV.

The chain is built from TRBV4-1 and TRBJ1-1; no definite D call. The CDR3 extends over 16 amino acids. CDR1 is MGHRA and CDR2 is YSYEKL in the germline V gene. The V end lost 1 base, the J end lost 6 bases, and 18 bases lay between the germline ends. The CDR3 spells CASSQATPSYAAEAFF. For the CDR3, the DNA is TGCGCCAGCAGCCAAGCTACTCCGTCCTATGCCGCTGAAGCTTTCTTT.

V usage is TRBV11-3 and J usage is TRBJ2-1, with 12 bases identical to TRBD2. Germline CDR1 and CDR2: SGHNT and YENEEA. Trimming removed 5 bases from V and 7 bases from J; junction bases left unmatched: 6. The CDR3 is made up of 15 amino acids. The CDR3 sequence: CASSARLAGENEQFF. The CDR3 DNA is TGTGCCAGCAGCGCCCGACTAGCGGGAGAAAATGAGCAGTTCTTC.

This clone is a singleton in its sample. CDR3 coding DNA: TGTGCCAGCAGCTTGGGGCAGGGAAGAGCGAACACTGAAGCTTTCTTT. Its translation is CASSLGQGRANTEAFF. The rearrangement joins TRBV5-5 to TRBJ1-1; weak D call: TRBD1 (5 bases). Germline CDR1 SGHKS, CDR2 YYEKEE (reference sequence). Trimming removed 0 bases at V and 1 base at J, with 13 bases between. CDR3 length: 16 amino acids.

The chain is built from TRBV6-1 and TRBJ2-3; 11 bases fit TRBD2. The CDR3 covers 16 residues. CDR1 MNHNS and CDR2 SASEGT come from the germline V gene. V was pared by 4 bases and J by 4 bases, with 7 bases of the junction left unmatched. The CDR3 sequence is CASSVTSGIGSDTQYF. DNA of the CDR3: TGTGCCAGCAGTGTGACTAGCGGGATTGGATCAGATACGCAGTATTTT.

The V gene is TRBV9, the J gene TRBJ2-7; D is unclear. There are 14 residues in the CDR3. V dropped 2 bases and J dropped 1 base, with 10 bases sitting between them. Per germline, CDR1 SGDLS and CDR2 YYNGEE. The CDR3 bases are TGTGCCAGCAGCGTTAACATGGAGTCCTACGAGCAGTACTTC. Its protein product is CASSVNMESYEQYF. Full variable domain (rest looked up from reference TRBV9 and TRBJ2-7): DSGVTQTPKHLITATGQRVTLRCSPRSGDLSVYWYQQSLDQGLQFLIQYYNGEERAKGNILERFSAQQFPDLHSELNLSSLELGDSALYFCASSVNMESYEQYFGPGTRLTVT.

CDR3 nucleotides: TGTGCCATCAGTGAGTCGGGCGTTGTGCAGCCCCAGCATTTT. Translation gives CAISESGVVQPQHF. The rearrangement uses TRBV10-3 and TRBJ1-5; D gene uncertain. This CDR3 region has 14 residues. Germline V CDR1 and CDR2: ENHRY, SYGVKD. Trimming took off 0 bases at V and 7 bases at J, with 10 bases between the two ends.

V is TRBV2 and J is TRBJ1-6; 9 nucleotides match TRBD1. J was trimmed by 5 bases and V by 6 bases; bases with no gene match: 5. This CDR3 has 15 amino acids. Germline CDR1 and CDR2: SNHLY and FYNNEI. CDR3 residues: CASSSGTGNNSPLHF. CDR3 bases: TGTGCCAGCAGCTCCGGGACAGGGAATAATTCACCCCTCCACTTT.

This chain uses TRBV4-3 with TRBJ2-7; 9 bases line up with TRBD2. The length of the CDR3 is 16 residues. V was pared by 0 bases and J by 0 bases, with 3 bases of the junction left unmatched. The V gene's germline CDR1 is LGHNA and CDR2 YSLEER. Here the CDR3 reads CASSQEGREGSYEQYF. For the CDR3, the DNA is TGCGCCAGCAGCCAAGAAGGGCGGGAGGGCTCCTACGAGCAGTACTTC.

This chain connects TRBV15 to TRBJ2-5, with 8 bases identical to TRBD1. The CDR3 consists of 16 residues. The trim removed 1 base at V and 2 bases at J, leaving 6 bases unmatched. Germline CDR1 LNHNV, CDR2 YYDKDF (reference sequence). CDR3 in DNA: TGTGCCACCAGCAGAGCTCGGACAGGGTCGCAAGAGACCCAGTACTTC. It yields the protein CATSRARTGSQETQYF.

This clone occurred a few times. V usage is TRBV15 and J usage is TRBJ2-2, with TRBD1 identical over 8 bases. CDR1 and CDR2 from the germline V gene are LNHNV and YYDKDF (reference sequence). Trimming at V came to 3 bases and at J to 6 bases, leaving 9 bases not matched to a gene. The CDR3 is 16 amino acids. The CDR3 here is CATSSLQGEVSGELFF. In DNA, the CDR3 is TGTGCCACCAGCAGTTTACAGGGGGAAGTATCCGGGGAGCTGTTTTTT.

V gene TRBV6-5 combines with J gene TRBJ1-2; the D gene is possibly TRBD1 (6 bases). This CDR3 spans 15 amino acids. Germline V gives CDR1 MNHEY, CDR2 SVGAGI. Trimming left V 5 bases short and J 1 base short, with 14 bases between. DNA for the CDR3: TGTGCCAGCAGTAAGAAAGGACAGCATAACTATGGCTACACCTTC. This sequence encodes CASSKKGQHNYGYTF.

The CDR3 sequence is CASPHRLDEQFF. The DNA of the CDR3 is TGTGCCAGCCCGCACAGGCTGGATGAGCAGTTCTTC. The chain couples TRBV7-2 to TRBJ2-1; possible D gene TRBD1, 5 bases. Looked up from germline, CDR1 is SGHTA and CDR2 is FQGNSA. The CDR3 consists of 12 residues. V shed 8 bases and J shed 8 bases, with 13 bases lying between them. The variable domain in full, with the rest retrieved from reference TRBV7-2 and TRBJ2-1, is GAGVSQSPSNKVTEKGKDVELRCDPISGHTALYWYRQSLGQGLEFLIYFQGNSAPDKSGLPSDRFSAERTGGSVSTLTIQRTQQEDSAVYLCASPHRLDEQFFGPGTRLTVL.

This clone was counted a single time. The chain's CDR3 is CASSYLARKNEQFF. DNA for the CDR3: TGTGCCAGCAGTTACCTGGCTAGGAAGAATGAGCAGTTCTTC. The chain employs TRBV6-2 or TRBV6-3 and TRBJ2-1; D gene ambiguous. Germline lookup yields CDR1 MNHEY and CDR2 SVGEGT. The CDR3 length is 14 residues. Deletions cut 2 bases from V and 7 bases from J, with 12 bases between.

This clone was detected a few times. This sequence joins TRBV2 and TRBJ1-5; the D gene is possibly TRBD1 (5 bases). V lost 4 bases to trimming and J lost 6 bases, with 13 bases between them. The CDR3 totals 14 residues. CDR1 is SNHLY, CDR2 FYNNEI, per germline. CDR3 region: CASSGQGGSQPQHF. The CDR3 nucleotides are TGTGCCAGCAGTGGTCAGGGTGGATCTCAGCCCCAGCATTTT.

V gene TRBV7-2 combines with J gene TRBJ2-2, with D possibly TRBD2 on 6 matching bases. CDR1 SGHTA and CDR2 FQGNSA come from the germline V gene. Deletions cut 2 bases from V and 7 bases from J, with 20 bases between. The CDR3 has 17 amino acids. DNA of the CDR3: TGTGCCAGCAGCTTATACGCCTCGCGGGATGGGGGCGGGGAGCTGTTTTTT. This codes for CASSLYASRDGGGELFF.

With respect to this clone: Other nucleotide sequences from this sample produce the same CDR3. The rearrangement links TRBV11-3 to TRBJ2-7; TRBD1 matches at 10 bases. After removal of 1 base from V and 7 bases from J, the junction contained 1 base not matched to a gene. From germline, CDR1 is SGHNT and CDR2 YENEEA. This CDR3 is built from 13 residues. This chain's CDR3 is CASSLGTGGEQYF. The CDR3 nucleotides are TGTGCCAGCAGCTTAGGGACAGGGGGTGAGCAGTACTTC.